The rows below give T cell receptor beta chains drawn from one sample of a study of regulatory T cells in long-lasting Graves disease. Each CDR3 protein is one row after TCRdb ran MiXCR on the multiplex PCR reads. Among approximately 400,000 distinct CDR3 sequences listed, around 16% were seen once. The specimen comprised peripheral blood mononuclear cells (PBMCs), sampled at new diagnosis, from a patient treated with antithyroid drugs. These receptors all stem from a female donor with Graves disease. Each CDR3 is given with its conserved first and last residue.

V gene	J gene	CDR3 length	CDR3 protein
TRBV20-1	TRBJ2-5	20	CSARDPKKGRGWGVEETQYF
TRBV14	TRBJ2-1	13	CASSQNLGDEQFF
TRBV6-2/TRBV6-3	TRBJ1-2	13	CASSFPDNYGYTF
TRBV14	TRBJ2-5	14	CASSPRPGGKTQYF
TRBV7-2	TRBJ2-7	14	CASSFGGEGYEQYF
TRBV3-1	TRBJ1-1	15	CASSQEGSPDTEAFF
TRBV28	TRBJ2-3	13	CASSSRPGLAQYF
TRBV29-1	TRBJ2-3	18	CSVEDLGLAGVGADTQYF
TRBV7-9	TRBJ2-7	16	CASSLGQLPPPYEQYF
TRBV5-4	TRBJ2-2	16	CASSLETGVATGELFF
TRBV11-2	TRBJ2-1	15	CASSLVGTSDNEQFF
TRBV29-1	TRBJ1-3	11	CSVESGNTIYF
TRBV9	TRBJ2-5	15	CASSVGGGLQETQYF
TRBV2	TRBJ1-2	12	CASSVTDYGYTF
TRBV20-1	TRBJ2-3	15	CSASLRAGATDTQYF
TRBV10-3	TRBJ1-6	14	CAISGTTDNSPLHF
TRBV18	TRBJ2-3	15	CASSTTLEITDTQYF
TRBV20-1	TRBJ2-5	15	CSARDRLAGRETQYF
TRBV7-9	TRBJ2-4	17	CASSFPESQGRGNIQYF
TRBV3-1	TRBJ2-7	13	CASSQVQSYEQYF